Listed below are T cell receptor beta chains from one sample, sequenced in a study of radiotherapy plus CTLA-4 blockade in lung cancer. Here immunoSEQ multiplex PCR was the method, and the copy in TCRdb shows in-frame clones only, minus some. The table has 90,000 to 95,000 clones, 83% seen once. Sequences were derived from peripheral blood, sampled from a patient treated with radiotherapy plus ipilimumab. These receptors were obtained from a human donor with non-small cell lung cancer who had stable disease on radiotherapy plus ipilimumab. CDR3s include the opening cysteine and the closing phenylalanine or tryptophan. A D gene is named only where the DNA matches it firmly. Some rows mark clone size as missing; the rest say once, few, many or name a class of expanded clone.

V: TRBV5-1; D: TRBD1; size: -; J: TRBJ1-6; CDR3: CANLRGPTDSPLHF; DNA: TGCGCCAACCTGAGGGGGCCGACGGATTCACCCCTCCACTTT
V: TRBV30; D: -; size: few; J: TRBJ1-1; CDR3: CAWKILIPNTEAFF; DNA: TGTGCCTGGAAAATCCTCATACCGAACACTGAAGCTTTCTTT
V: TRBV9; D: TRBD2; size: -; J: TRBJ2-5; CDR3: CASSVDLAGGLQETQYF; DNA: TGTGCCAGCAGCGTAGATCTAGCGGGAGGGTTACAAGAGACCCAGTACTTC
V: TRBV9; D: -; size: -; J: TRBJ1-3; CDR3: CASSPGHLSSGNTIYF; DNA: TGTGCCAGCAGTCCGGGACATTTGAGCTCTGGAAACACCATATATTTT
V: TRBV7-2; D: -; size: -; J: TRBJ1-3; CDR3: CASSLTTSGNTIYF; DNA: TGTGCCAGCAGCTTAACCACCTCTGGAAACACCATATATTTT
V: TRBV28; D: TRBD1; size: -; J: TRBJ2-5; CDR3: CASSPGTVQETQYF; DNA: TGTGCCAGCAGTCCCGGGACAGTACAAGAGACCCAGTACTTC
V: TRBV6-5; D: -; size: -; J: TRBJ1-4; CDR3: CASSRDRGPGEKLFF; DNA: TGTGCCAGCAGCCGGGATCGGGGGCCGGGAGAAAAACTGTTTTTT
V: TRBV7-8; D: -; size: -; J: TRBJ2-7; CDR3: CASSLFEGGYEQYF; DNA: TGTGCCAGCAGCTTATTCGAAGGGGGATACGAGCAGTACTTC
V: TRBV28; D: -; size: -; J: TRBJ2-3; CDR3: CASSPGGEGKDTQYF; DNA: TGTGCCAGCAGCCCAGGGGGGGAGGGTAAGGATACGCAGTATTTT
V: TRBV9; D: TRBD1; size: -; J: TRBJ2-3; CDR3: CASSVGQGFTDTQYF; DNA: TGTGCCAGCAGCGTAGGACAGGGGTTCACAGATACGCAGTATTTT
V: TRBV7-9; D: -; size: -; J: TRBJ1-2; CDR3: CASNRVQQGYGYTF; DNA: TGTGCCAGCAACCGGGTACAACAGGGCTATGGCTACACCTTC
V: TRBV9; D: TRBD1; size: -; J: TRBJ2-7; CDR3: CASNRQGSYEQYF; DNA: TGTGCCAGCAACCGACAGGGATCCTACGAGCAGTACTTC